The source of this TCR beta chain is a study of blood T cell repertoires in COVID-19. Study in general: Sites in the United States, Italy and Spain provided acute and convalescent COVID-19 samples.

The repertoire was sequenced with immunoSEQ multiplex PCR; TCRdb's copy has only in-frame clones and lacks some. This table has fewer than 150,000 clones, 82% appearing once. The sample holds one count of this clone. The sequenced material came from peripheral blood. This receptor was identified in a woman older than 75 with acute or convalescent COVID-19.

CDR3 sequence: CASSQDGQMGQPQHF. CDR3 in DNA: TGTGCCAGCAGCCAAGATGGACAGATGGGGCAGCCCCAGCATTTT. The V call is TRBV4-2, the J call TRBJ1-5, with D possibly being TRBD1 (6 bases). Trimming stripped 0 bases from V and 7 bases from J, with 13 bases between. CDR1 is LGHNA and CDR2 is YNFKEQ in the germline V gene. The length of the CDR3 is 15 residues.